This T cell receptor (beta chain) was sequenced in a study of naive and memory T cell subsets. Germline CDR1 is PRHDT and CDR2 is FYEKMQ (reference sequence). V was shortened by 6 bases and J by 4 bases, with 21 bases between the two germline ends. The CDR3 contains 16 residues. Four PCR rounds used nested alpha and beta constant region primers plus the SP2 primer. For blood and skin samples, reverse transcription used TCR alpha and beta constant primers. Using its own MiXCR run on the 5' RACE reads, TCRdb lists one record per CDR3 protein. Of some 60,000 distinct CDR3 sequences in the sample, around 8% were seen once. This clonotype has a count of ten or more. An oligonucleotide containing a UMI was ligated to the 3' end of TCR cDNA. Whole-blood samples were more than 2 ml of peripheral blood from healthy adult volunteers. Unsorted total RNA, about 1 to 1,100 ng, was DNase treated before reverse transcription.

The J gene is TRBJ1-2, the V gene TRBV13; a possible D gene is TRBD1 (5 bases). This receptor was taken from a female donor in good health. This CDR3 reads CASRKSVVTGGYGYTF. DNA of the CDR3: TGTGCCAGCAGAAAAAGTGTAGTGACGGGGGGCTATGGCTACACCTTC. The full variable domain, its missing parts supplied by reference TRBV13 and TRBJ1-2, is AAGVIQSPRHLIKEKRETATLKCYPIPRHDTVYWYQQGPGQDPQFLISFYEKMQSDKGSIPDRFSAQQFSDYHSELNMSSLELGDSALYFCASRKSVVTGGYGYTFGSGTRLTVV.